The 29 T cell receptor beta chains below were found in one sample sequenced in a study of breast tumors, draining lymph nodes, adjacent tissues. Samples came from axillary lymph nodes draining the breast cancer. In TCRdb, the multiplex PCR reads were re-called with MiXCR into one record per CDR3 protein. The table shows approximately 90,000 distinct CDR3 sequences, with around 29% occurring only once. The sequenced sample was axillary lymph node tissue. These receptors originate from a female donor with breast cancer. Some clones in this sample may be carry-over from other donors' samples.

In its sample, this clonotype was seen many times. Written as DNA, the CDR3 is TGTGCCAGTAGTGTCGTCGGGACTAGTGGTTACGAGCAGTACTTC. It yields the protein CASSVVGTSGYEQYF. The chain combines TRBV19 with TRBJ2-7; 8 nucleotides line up with TRBD2. J lost 4 bases, V lost 5 bases, and 10 bases had no gene match. Germline V CDR1 and CDR2: LNHDA, SQIVND (reference sequence). The CDR3 is made up of 15 amino acids.

This clonotype came up many times. The V call is TRBV25-1, the J call TRBJ1-4; 7 bases fit TRBD1. Losses at the gene ends were 1 base for V and 4 bases for J; bases not matched to a gene: 12. Per the germline V gene, CDR1 is MGHDK and CDR2 is SYGVNS. This CDR3 contains 18 residues. CDR3 nucleotide sequence: TGTGCCAGCAGTGAATTGGGCAGGGGGGAGGGCATTAATGAAAAACTGTTTTTT. Translated, it gives CASSELGRGEGINEKLFF.

This clonotype was picked up a small number of times. Since a much larger clone is just one base distant, this may be a read error. The gene calls are TRBV7-9 and TRBJ2-6; TRBD1 is a possible D gene (5 bases). Germline V lookup: CDR1 SEHNR, CDR2 FQNEAQ (reference sequence). This CDR3 is built from 15 residues. CDR3 in amino acids: CASSFPSSGANVLPF. The CDR3, as DNA: TGTGCCAGCAGCTTCCCGAGCTCTGGGGCCAACGTCCTGCCTTTC.

This clonotype showed up many times. The chain uses TRBV9 and TRBJ2-6; D remains unclear. The CDR3 loop spans 13 amino acids. The germline CDR1 and CDR2 sequences are SGDLS and YYNGEE. Between the trimmed V and J ends, which lost 0 bases and 4 bases, there was a span of 2 bases. CDR3 region: CASSVDGANVLTF. The CDR3 coding sequence is TGTGCCAGCAGCGTAGACGGGGCCAACGTCCTGACTTTC.

This clonotype was seen at least ten times. The chain links TRBV19 to TRBJ2-1; 8 positions match TRBD2. After removal of 7 bases from V and 8 bases from J, the junction contained 10 bases not matched to a gene. The length of the CDR3 is 14 residues. CDR1 LNHDA and CDR2 SQIVND come from the germline V gene (reference sequence). The CDR3 nucleotides are TGTGCCAGTAACCTTGCGGGAGGTGTTGATGAGCAGTTCTTC. It translates to CASNLAGGVDEQFF.

This clonotype was seen ten or more times. This chain joins TRBV20-1 and TRBJ1-1; tentatively, D is TRBD1 (6 bases). This CDR3 region has 12 residues. Germline CDR1 reads DFQATT; CDR2 reads SNEGSKA (reference sequence). V lost 3 bases and J lost 4, with 9 bases in between. Written as DNA, the CDR3 is TGCAGTGCTAGCCCGGGGGCCACTGAAGCTTTCTTT. Its protein product is CSASPGATEAFF.

CDR3 nucleotide sequence: TGCAGTGCCCAGCCCGGGACAGGAGCCTCCGAGCAGTACTTC. Translation: CSAQPGTGASEQYF. This chain connects TRBV20-1 to TRBJ2-7; 8 bases match TRBD1. The CDR3 loop spans 14 amino acids. V lost 6 bases, J lost 6 bases, and 13 bases stayed unmatched. Germline assignment: CDR1 DFQATT and CDR2 SNEGSKA (reference sequence).

This clonotype showed up many times. This may arise from a read error, as a much more abundant clone is one base away. V and J are TRBV4-3 and TRBJ1-6; maybe TRBD1 (5 bases). Per the germline V gene, CDR1 is LGHNA and CDR2 is YSLEER. The CDR3 runs to 18 residues. V lost 1 base, J lost 9 bases, and 22 bases lay in between. CDR3 residues: CASSQGTMTITQGSPLHF. For the CDR3, the DNA is TGCGCCAGCAGCCAAGGTACAATGACCATAACGCAGGGTTCACCCCTCCACTTT.

The chain is built from TRBV7-2 and TRBJ2-1; 10 nucleotides line up with TRBD2. The J segment lost 8 bases and the V segment lost 4 bases, leaving 8 bases of the junction unmatched. CDR1 SGHTA and CDR2 FQGNSA come from the germline V gene. The CDR3 length is 15 residues. The CDR3 reads CASSSLLAGVDEQFF. In nucleotides, the CDR3 is TGTGCCAGCAGCTCGCTTCTAGCGGGAGTGGATGAGCAGTTCTTC.

This clonotype was counted between two and nine times. The chain combines TRBV11-2 with TRBJ1-1; D is uncertain. There are 13 residues in the CDR3. The germline V gene encodes CDR1 SGHAT and CDR2 FQNNGV. V lost 6 bases and J lost 1, with 9 bases in between. For the CDR3, the DNA is TGTGCCAGCAGTCAACACCAGAACACTGAAGCTTTCTTT. The encoded protein is CASSQHQNTEAFF.

With respect to this clonotype: Given the absence of the conserved phenylalanine or tryptophan at the CDR3 end, a read error is likely. The chain combines TRBV5-8 with TRBJ1-1, with D maybe TRBD1 (6 bases). Germline CDR1 SGHTS, CDR2 YDEGEE. V was pared by 5 bases and J by 4 bases, with 15 bases between. CDR3 length: 14 residues. In nucleotides, the CDR3 is TGTGCCAGCAGTCCATGGCAGGGGTTCACTGAAGCTTTCTCT. Translated: CASSPWQGFTEAFS.

This clonotype has ten or more counts. V is TRBV24-1 and J is TRBJ2-7; tentatively, D is TRBD1 (6 bases). The V gene lost 2 bases and the J gene lost 2 bases, with 12 bases spanning the gap. Germline CDR1 KGHDR, CDR2 SFDVKD. The CDR3 is 15 amino acids. In nucleotides, the CDR3 is TGTGCCACCAGTGATTGGAACAGGGAAACCTACGAGCAGTACTTC. Amino acid sequence: CATSDWNRETYEQYF.

This clonotype appeared many times. The V call is TRBV12-3 or TRBV12-4, the J call TRBJ1-5; tentatively, D is TRBD1 (5 bases). Trimming left V 5 bases short and J 0 bases short, with 14 bases between. This CDR3 comprises 16 residues. CDR3 sequence (DNA): TGTGCCAGCAGTCCTGGCGGGGGGGATAGCAATCAGCCCCAGCATTTT. It yields the protein CASSPGGGDSNQPQHF.

This clonotype was seen a few times. This chain uses TRBV11-3 with TRBJ1-1; the match to TRBD1 covers 11 bases. V gave up 4 bases and J gave up 4 bases; unmatched junction bases: 8. The germline V gene has CDR1 SGHNT and CDR2 YENEEA. The CDR3 has 16 residues. DNA for the CDR3: TGTGCCAGCAGCTCCCCCGGGACAGGGGGACCCACTGAAGCTTTCTTT. Protein sequence: CASSSPGTGGPTEAFF.

This clonotype has at least ten counts. The CDR3: CASSILTGNYGYTF. Written as DNA, the CDR3 is TGTGCCAGTAGTATCTTGACAGGCAACTATGGCTACACCTTC. The chain couples TRBV19 to TRBJ1-2, with D perhaps TRBD1 (6 bases). The CDR3 runs to 14 residues. V was shortened by 3 bases and J by 2 bases, with 10 bases between the two germline ends. Germline CDR1 and CDR2: LNHDA and SQIVND (reference sequence).

This clonotype was found many times. This chain links TRBV15 with TRBJ2-2, with D unresolved. CDR1 and CDR2 (germline): LNHNV, YYDKDF (reference sequence). The CDR3 is 13 residues long. With 8 bases removed from V and 7 bases from J, the gap between germline ends came to 14 bases. The CDR3 loop reads CATRSILSGELFF. Written as DNA, the CDR3 is TGTGCCACCCGGTCAATCTTAAGCGGGGAGCTGTTTTTT.

In this sample, this clonotype turned up a few times. The chain joins TRBV18 to TRBJ1-1; 9 bases fit TRBD1. This CDR3 spans 15 amino acids. The germline gives CDR1 KGHSH, CDR2 LQKENI. The ends lost 0 bases at V and 5 bases at J; junction bases unmatched: 4. Written as DNA, the CDR3 is TGTGCCAGCTCACCACCGGTGGACAGGGGAACTGAAGCTTTCTTT. It yields the protein CASSPPVDRGTEAFF.

There are many counts of this clonotype. V usage is TRBV19 and J usage is TRBJ1-5; D unresolved. This CDR3 region has 16 residues. Trimming removed 2 bases at V and 2 bases at J, with 13 bases between. CDR1 is LNHDA and CDR2 is SQIVND in the germline V gene (reference sequence). DNA of the CDR3: TGTGCCAGTAGTATATTCCGGGTTGGGGGCAATCAGCCCCAGCATTTT. This sequence encodes CASSIFRVGGNQPQHF. Full variable domain (rest looked up from reference TRBV19 and TRBJ1-5): DGGITQSPKYLFRKEGQNVTLSCEQNLNHDAMYWYRQDPGQGLRLIYYSQIVNDFQKGDIAEGYSVSREKKESFPLTVTSAQKNPTAFYLCASSIFRVGGNQPQHFGDGTRLSIL.

About this clonotype: Relative to the germline gene, one junction end is altered; a read error may explain this. The rearrangement joins TRBV9 to TRBJ2-1; D remains ambiguous. The CDR3 contains 13 residues. The germline gives CDR1 SGDLS, CDR2 YYNGEE. This CDR3 is CASRAGRYNEQFF. The CDR3 DNA reads TGTGCCAGCCGCGCTGGACGGTACAACGAGCAGTTCTTC.

With regard to this clonotype: This may arise from a read error, as a much more abundant clone is one base away. The genes are TRBV6-1 and TRBJ1-2; unclear D gene. The V gene lost 5 bases and the J gene lost 3 bases, with 16 bases spanning the gap. The CDR3 is 15 residues long. The germline V gene has CDR1 MNHNS and CDR2 SASEGT. The CDR3 DNA reads as TGTGCCAGCAGTCAAGTAATGGTCGGCGACTATGGCTACACCTTC. Protein sequence: CASSQVMVGDYGYTF.

The chain joins TRBV24-1 to TRBJ2-3, with a possible D match to TRBD1 (5 bases). The CDR3 covers 15 residues. The V end was cut by 0 bases, the J end by 10 bases, with 16 bases between. Germline values: CDR1 KGHDR, CDR2 SFDVKD. The CDR3, as DNA: TGTGCCACCAGTGATTTGGGGGCAAGGGGTAATCCGCAGTATTTT. Translated: CATSDLGARGNPQYF.

The chain combines TRBV11-2 with TRBJ1-5, with 7 bases fitting TRBD1. CDR1 and CDR2 from the germline V gene are SGHAT and FQNNGV. This CDR3 comprises 15 residues. V shed 3 bases, J shed 2 bases, and the junction held 4 bases outside the gene matches. As DNA, the CDR3 is TGTGCCAGCAGCTTGGGGCAGGGGGGCAATCAGCCCCAGCATTTT. Encoded protein: CASSLGQGGNQPQHF.

On this clonotype itself: One end of the junction does not line up with germline, which may come from a read error. The CDR3 bases are TGCGCCAGCAGCTTTGGCATTAATGAAAACCTGTTTTTT. Translating gives CASSFGINENLFF. The genes are TRBV5-1 and TRBJ1-4; no definite D call. The CDR3 is 13 residues long. Germline V CDR1 and CDR2: SGHRS, YFSETQ.

This clonotype was counted ten times or more. This sequence joins TRBV5-1 and TRBJ2-7; TRBD2 might be the D (5 bases). Germline V lookup: CDR1 SGHRS, CDR2 YFSETQ. The CDR3 covers 15 residues. V was trimmed by 3 bases and J by 5 bases, leaving 18 bases between them. The chain's CDR3 is CASSWGAGEEDEQYF. Here the CDR3 DNA reads TGCGCCAGCAGCTGGGGTGCTGGTGAGGAGGACGAGCAGTACTTC.

Many counts were recorded for this clonotype. The chain has TRBV19 and TRBJ2-1; no reliable D call. This CDR3 region has 13 residues. CDR1 and CDR2 from the germline V gene are LNHDA and SQIVND (reference sequence). V lost 5 bases and J lost 2, with 7 bases in between. In DNA, the CDR3 is TGTGCCAGTAGTCCACCTCCCTACAATGAGCAGTTCTTC. It translates to CASSPPPYNEQFF.

This clonotype was counted many times. The chain couples TRBV7-9 to TRBJ1-6; D may be TRBD1 (5 bases). The CDR3 totals 14 residues. CDR1 and CDR2 from the germline V gene are SEHNR and FQNEAQ (reference sequence). V lost 3 bases and J 7 bases, leaving 10 bases between the germline ends. CDR3 in DNA: TGTGCCAGCAGCTTCCCAGGGAAAAATTCACCCCTCCACTTT. Translation gives CASSFPGKNSPLHF.

Regarding this clonotype: The CDR3 does not close with the conserved phenylalanine or tryptophan, likely indicating a read error. Because the CDR3's place on the DNA is in doubt, the DNA is left out and the CDR3 is given as listed by TCRdb. This rearrangement joins TRBV20-1 to TRBJ2-6. Counting both end residues, the CDR3 totals 8 amino acids. Germline assignment: CDR1 DFQATT and CDR2 SNEGSKA (reference sequence). This CDR3 reads CSASSGTS.

This clonotype was seen at least ten times. V and J are TRBV5-6 and TRBJ1-5; 7 positions match TRBD1. With 1 base clipped from V and 0 bases from J, the junction kept 1 base outside the gene matches. There are 15 residues in the CDR3. Looked up from germline, CDR1 is SGHDT and CDR2 is YYEEEE. CDR3 in DNA: TGTGCCAGCAGCTTGAGGGGGCCTAGCAATCAGCCCCAGCATTTT. This encodes CASSLRGPSNQPQHF.

This chain connects TRBV7-2 to TRBJ2-3; TRBD2 matches at 16 bases. V was pared by 4 bases and J by 6 bases, with 7 bases of the junction left unmatched. This CDR3 comprises 17 residues. Germline-derived CDR1 and CDR2 are SGHTA and FQGNSA. The CDR3 region has the DNA TGTGCCAGCAGCTCTGGGACTAGCGGGAGGGCCAGGGATACGCAGTATTTT. It specifies CASSSGTSGRARDTQYF.